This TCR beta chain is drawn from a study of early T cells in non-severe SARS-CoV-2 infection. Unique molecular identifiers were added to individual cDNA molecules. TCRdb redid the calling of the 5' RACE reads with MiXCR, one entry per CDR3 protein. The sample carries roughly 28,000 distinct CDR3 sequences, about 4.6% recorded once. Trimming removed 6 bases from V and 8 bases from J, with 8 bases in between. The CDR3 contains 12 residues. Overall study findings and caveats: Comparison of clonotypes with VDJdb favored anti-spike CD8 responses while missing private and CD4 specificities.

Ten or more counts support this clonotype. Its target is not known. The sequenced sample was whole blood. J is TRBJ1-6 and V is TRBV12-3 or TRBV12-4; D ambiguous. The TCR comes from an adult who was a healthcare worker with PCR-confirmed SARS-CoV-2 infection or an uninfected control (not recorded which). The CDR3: CASRFVDSPLHF. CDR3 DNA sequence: TGTGCCAGCAGATTCGTGGATTCACCCCTCCACTTT.